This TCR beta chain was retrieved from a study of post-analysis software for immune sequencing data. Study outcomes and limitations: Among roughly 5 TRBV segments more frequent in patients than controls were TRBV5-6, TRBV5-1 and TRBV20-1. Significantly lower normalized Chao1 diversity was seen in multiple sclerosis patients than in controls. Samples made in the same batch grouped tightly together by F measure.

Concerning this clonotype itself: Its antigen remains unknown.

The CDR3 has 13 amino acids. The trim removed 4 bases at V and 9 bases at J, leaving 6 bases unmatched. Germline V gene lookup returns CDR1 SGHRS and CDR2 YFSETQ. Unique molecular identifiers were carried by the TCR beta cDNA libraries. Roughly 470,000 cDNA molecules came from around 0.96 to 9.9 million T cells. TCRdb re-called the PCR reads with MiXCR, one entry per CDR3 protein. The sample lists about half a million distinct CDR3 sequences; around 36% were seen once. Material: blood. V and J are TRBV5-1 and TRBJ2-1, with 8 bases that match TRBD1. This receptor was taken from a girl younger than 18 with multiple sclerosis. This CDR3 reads CASSPGTGIEQFF. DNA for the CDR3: TGCGCCAGCAGCCCTGGGACAGGCATTGAGCAGTTCTTC.